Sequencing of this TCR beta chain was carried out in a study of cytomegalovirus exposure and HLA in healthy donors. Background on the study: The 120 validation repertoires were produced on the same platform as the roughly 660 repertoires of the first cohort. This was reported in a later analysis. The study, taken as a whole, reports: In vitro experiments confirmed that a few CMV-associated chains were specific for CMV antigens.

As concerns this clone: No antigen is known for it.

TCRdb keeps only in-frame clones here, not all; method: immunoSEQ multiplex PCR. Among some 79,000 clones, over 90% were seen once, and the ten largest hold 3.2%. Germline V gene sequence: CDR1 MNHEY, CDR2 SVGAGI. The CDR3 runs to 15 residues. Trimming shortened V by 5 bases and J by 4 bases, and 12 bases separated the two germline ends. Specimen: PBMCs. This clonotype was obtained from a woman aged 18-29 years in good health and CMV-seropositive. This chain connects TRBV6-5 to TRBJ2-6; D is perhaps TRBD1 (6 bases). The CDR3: CASSLQGSGANVLTF. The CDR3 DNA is TGTGCCAGCAGTCTACAGGGTTCCGGGGCCAACGTCCTGACTTTC.